The present TCR beta chain was sequenced within a study of blood T cells in healthy people across ages. CDR1 is SGHTA, CDR2 FQGNSA, per germline. The CDR3 runs 15 residues. V was trimmed by 2 bases and J by 4 bases, leaving 14 bases between them. PCR was performed a second time for 7 to 11 cycles using a sample-barcoded 5' primer and a J-beta primer mix. Each CDR3 protein is one row after TCRdb ran MiXCR on the 5' RACE reads. The sample contains about 840,000 distinct CDR3 sequences, almost 30% of which appear only once. The same sample was also used in a study of T cells of mothers and their children.

Specimen: blood. J is TRBJ1-1 and V is TRBV7-2, with D possibly TRBD1 on 5 matching bases. The clonotype originates from a woman in her 40s in good health. DNA of the CDR3: TGTGCCAGCAGCTTAAGGGACCCCAACTTCACTGAAGCTTTCTTT. Amino acids: CASSLRDPNFTEAFF.